The clone carrying this T cell receptor (beta chain) was picked up a small number of times. Its specificity is unknown. This CDR3 has 14 amino acids. Trimming removed 0 bases at V and 9 bases at J, with 13 bases between. From germline, CDR1 is SGHKS and CDR2 YYEKEE (reference sequence). The data are from a study of T cells after yellow fever vaccination. The overall study: Preparation of the low-cell-number fractions used SMART-Seq v4 Ultra Low Input. Study findings and constraints: Clonotypes shared by both compartments, CD4 and CD8, made up a small share. Booster sampling recovered most clones from primary vaccination (roughly 97% CD4, approximately 88% CD8).

TCR cDNA, made by 5'RACE template switching, carried an added universal primer site and UMIs. MiXCR, run by TCRdb on the 5' RACE reads, gives a single entry per CDR3 protein. This table has hundreds of thousands of distinct CDR3 sequences, roughly 21% appearing once. The chain uses TRBV5-5 and TRBJ2-1; D unresolved. This TCR derives from a man younger than 40 who received the YFV17D yellow fever vaccine. This specimen was PBMCs, taken 15 days after the yellow fever booster vaccination. CDR3 nucleotides: TGTGCCAGCAGCTTGGTGGCTACCTTCGGTGAGCAGTTCTTC. This gives the protein CASSLVATFGEQFF.